This T cell receptor beta chain was observed in a study of regulatory T cells in long-lasting Graves disease. Study results and limitations: Persistent patients shared more public clonotypes (under 3,000) than newly diagnosed patients (about 1,000).

Trimming took 4 bases from V and 0 from J; bases not matched to a gene: 9. CDR3 length: 15 residues. Germline V gives CDR1 DFQATT, CDR2 SNEGSKA (reference sequence). Combining iRepertoire HTBI primers with Arm-PCR of CDR3 regions, the authors built TCR beta libraries. One entry per CDR3 protein, called by TCRdb with MiXCR from the multiplex PCR reads. Of approximately 300,000 distinct CDR3 sequences detected, about 20% appear once; the ten largest clones hold about 39%. As to time point: newly diagnosed GD, antithyroid drugs for less than 3 months. PBMC-derived RNA was used for the TCR library. Patients were enrolled at an endocrinology department in Xi'an, China. In regard to this clonotype: The target antigen is unknown.

The clonotype originates from a female donor with Graves disease. Sequences were derived from peripheral blood mononuclear cells (PBMCs), sampled at new diagnosis, from a patient treated with antithyroid drugs. The rearrangement joins TRBV20-1 to TRBJ2-7, with TRBD2 identical over 7 bases. The CDR3 DNA reads TGCAGTGCTATTCCTATACAGCGGGACTCCTACGAGCAGTACTTC. Translating gives CSAIPIQRDSYEQYF.